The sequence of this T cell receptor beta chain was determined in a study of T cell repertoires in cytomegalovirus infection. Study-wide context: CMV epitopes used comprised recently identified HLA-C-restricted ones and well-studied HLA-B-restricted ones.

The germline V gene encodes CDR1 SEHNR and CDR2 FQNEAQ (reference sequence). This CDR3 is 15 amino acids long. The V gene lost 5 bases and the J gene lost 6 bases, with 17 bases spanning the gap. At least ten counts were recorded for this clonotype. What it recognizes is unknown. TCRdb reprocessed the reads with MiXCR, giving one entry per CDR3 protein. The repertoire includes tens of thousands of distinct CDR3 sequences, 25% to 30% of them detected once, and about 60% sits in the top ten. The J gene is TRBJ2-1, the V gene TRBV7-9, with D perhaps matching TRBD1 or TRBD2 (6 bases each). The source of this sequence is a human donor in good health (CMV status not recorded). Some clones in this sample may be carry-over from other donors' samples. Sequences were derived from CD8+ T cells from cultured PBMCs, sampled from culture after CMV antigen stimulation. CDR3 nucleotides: TGTGCCAGCAGCCCTAGAGGGGGAGGAGCCAATGAGCAGTTCTTC. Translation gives CASSPRGGGANEQFF. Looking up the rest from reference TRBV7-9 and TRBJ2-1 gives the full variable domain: DTGVSQNPRHKITKRGQNVTFRCDPISEHNRLYWYRQTLGQGPEFLTYFQNEAQLEKSRLLSDRFSAERPKGSFSTLEIQRTEQGDSAMYLCASSPRGGGANEQFFGPGTRLTVL.